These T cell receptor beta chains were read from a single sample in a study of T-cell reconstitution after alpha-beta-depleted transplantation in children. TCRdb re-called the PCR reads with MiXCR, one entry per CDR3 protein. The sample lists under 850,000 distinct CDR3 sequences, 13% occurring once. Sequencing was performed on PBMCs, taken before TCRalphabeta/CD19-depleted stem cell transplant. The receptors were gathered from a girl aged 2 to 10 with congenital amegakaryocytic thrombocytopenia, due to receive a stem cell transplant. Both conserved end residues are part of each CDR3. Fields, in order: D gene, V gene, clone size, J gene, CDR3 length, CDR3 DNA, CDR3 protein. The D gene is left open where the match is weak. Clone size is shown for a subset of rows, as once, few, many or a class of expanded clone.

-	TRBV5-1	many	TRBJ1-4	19	TGCGCCAGCAGCTTGGCTCTCGGTGGGGGGCCCAAAACTAATGAAAAACTGTTTTTT	CASSLALGGGPKTNEKLFF
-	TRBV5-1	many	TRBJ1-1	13	TGCGCCAGCAGCAGGGAAGGCGGCACTGAAGCTTTCTTT	CASSREGGTEAFF
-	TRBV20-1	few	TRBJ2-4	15	TGCAGTGCTAGAGATTTAATTGGGTTTAGGAACATTCAGTACTTC	CSARDLIGFRNIQYF
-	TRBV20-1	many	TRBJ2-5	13	TGCAGTGCTAGGCCTAGCTCACCCGAGACCCAGTACTTC	CSARPSSPETQYF
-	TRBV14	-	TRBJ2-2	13	TGTGCCAGCAGCCGAATCCGGTCCGGGGAGCTGTTTTTT	CASSRIRSGELFF
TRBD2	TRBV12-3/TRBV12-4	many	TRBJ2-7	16	TGTGCCAGCAGCCTCTTTAGCGGGAACGGCTTTCCCGAGCAGTACTTC	CASSLFSGNGFPEQYF
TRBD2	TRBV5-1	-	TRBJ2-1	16	TGCGCCAGCAGCAAGGGACTAGCGGGAGTCTACAATGAGCAGTTCTTC	CASSKGLAGVYNEQFF
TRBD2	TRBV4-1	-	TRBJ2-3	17	TGCGCCAGCAGCCGACTAGCGGGAATGTGGGGCACAGATACGCAGTATTTT	CASSRLAGMWGTDTQYF
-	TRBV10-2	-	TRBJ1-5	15	TGCGCCAGCAGTGAGGGGCAGGGCTGGGGGCAGCCCCAGCATTTT	CASSEGQGWGQPQHF
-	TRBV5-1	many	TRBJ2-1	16	TGCGCCAGCAGCAGTAGTGCGACCGGGCTTGGCGATGAGCAGTTCTTC	CASSSSATGLGDEQFF
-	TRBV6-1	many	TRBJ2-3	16	TGTGCCAGCTCCGCGCTTCGGGGAGAGGGTACAGATACGCAGTATTTT	CASSALRGEGTDTQYF
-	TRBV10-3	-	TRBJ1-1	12	TGTGCCACCGTAGGGGAACATACTGAAGCTTTCTTT	CATVGEHTEAFF
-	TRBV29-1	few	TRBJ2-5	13	TGCAGCGTTGACCCCGTGGTGCAAGAGACCCAGTACTTC	CSVDPVVQETQYF
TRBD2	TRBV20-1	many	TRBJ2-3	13	TGCAGTGCTAGAATTACTAGCGGGAATACGCAGTATTTT	CSARITSGNTQYF
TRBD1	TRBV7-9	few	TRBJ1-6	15	TGTGCCAGCAGCTTAGGAGGCAGGGGGAATTCACCCCTCCACTTT	CASSLGGRGNSPLHF
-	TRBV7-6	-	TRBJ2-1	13	TGTGCCAGCAGCTTAGTCCCCGGCGAGGAGCAGTTCTTC	CASSLVPGEEQFF
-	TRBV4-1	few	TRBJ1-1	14	TGCGCCAGCAGTAATGCGGGGGTTGGCACTGAAGCTTTCTTT	CASSNAGVGTEAFF
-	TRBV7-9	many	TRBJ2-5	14	TGTGCCAGCAGCTTCACCAACAGACGAGAGACCCAGTACTTC	CASSFTNRRETQYF
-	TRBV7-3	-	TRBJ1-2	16	TGTGCCAGCAGCTTAACTGGTGCCAGTTCGGACTATGGCTACACCTTC	CASSLTGASSDYGYTF
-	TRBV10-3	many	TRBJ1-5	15	TGTGCCATCAGTGAGTCAGGCAGGGACACGAGGGCCCAGCATTTT	CAISESGRDTRAQHF
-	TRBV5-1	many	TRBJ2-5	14	TGCGCCAGCGGTACAGGGTCCCTCCAAGAGACCCAGTACTTC	CASGTGSLQETQYF
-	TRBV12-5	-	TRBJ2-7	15	TGTGCCAGTGGTTTGGACGGGACTCTTTCCTACGAGCAGTACTTC	CASGLDGTLSYEQYF
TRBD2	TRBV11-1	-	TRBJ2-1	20	TGTGCCAGCAGCTCGATGGGGGAACTAGCGGGAGGGAGCTCCTACAATGAGCAGTTCTTC	CASSSMGELAGGSSYNEQFF
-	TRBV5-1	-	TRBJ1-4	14	TGCGCCAGCAGCTTGCCAGGGGTTGGTGAAAAACTGTTTTTT	CASSLPGVGEKLFF
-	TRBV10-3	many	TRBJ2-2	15	TGTGCCATCAGTGATCGGGGGAGGAACACCGGGGAGCTGTTTTTT	CAISDRGRNTGELFF
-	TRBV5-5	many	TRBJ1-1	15	TGTGCCAGCAGCTTGATTCTAGAGCAGAACACTGAAGCTTTCTTT	CASSLILEQNTEAFF
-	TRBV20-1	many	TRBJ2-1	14	TGCAGTGCTAGGGAGTTGAGCTCCTACAATGAGCAGTTCTTC	CSARELSSYNEQFF
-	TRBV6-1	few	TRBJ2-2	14	TGTGCCAGCAGTGAAGGCTGGCGCACCGGGGAGCTGTTTTTT	CASSEGWRTGELFF
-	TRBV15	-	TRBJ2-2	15	TGTGCCACCAGCAGCCGGGCCTTCAACACCGGGGAGCTGTTTTTT	CATSSRAFNTGELFF
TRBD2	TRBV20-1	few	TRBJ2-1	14	TGCAGTGCTTTTACCGGGACTAGCAGAAATGAGCAGTTCTTC	CSAFTGTSRNEQFF
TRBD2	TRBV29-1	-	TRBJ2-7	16	TGCAGCGTTCAAGGATGGACTAGCGGTTCTCCCTACGAGCAGTACTTC	CSVQGWTSGSPYEQYF
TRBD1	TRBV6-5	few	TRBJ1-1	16	TGTGCCAGCAGTTCATCGCGGTGGACAGGGGTTGATGAAGCTTTCTTT	CASSSSRWTGVDEAFF
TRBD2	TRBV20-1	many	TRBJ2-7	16	TGCAGTGCACTGACACAAACTAGCGGGAGGGACTACGAGCAGTACTTC	CSALTQTSGRDYEQYF
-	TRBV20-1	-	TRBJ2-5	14	TGCAGTGCTAGGAATGGGACACGGGGCGAGACCCAGTACTTC	CSARNGTRGETQYF
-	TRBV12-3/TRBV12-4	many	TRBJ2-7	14	TGTGCCAGCAGTCCACGGACGACCGCCTACGAGCAGTACTTC	CASSPRTTAYEQYF
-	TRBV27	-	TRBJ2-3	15	TGTGCCAGCAGTATCCGGGACGGGAGCACAGATACGCAGTATTTT	CASSIRDGSTDTQYF
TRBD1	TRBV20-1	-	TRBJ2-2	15	TGCAGTGCCCACGCAGGGGGACCCGGGACCGGGGAGCTGTTTTTT	CSAHAGGPGTGELFF
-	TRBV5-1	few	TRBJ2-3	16	TGCGCCAGCAGATGGGGAAATAGCCTAGCGTCAGATACGCAGTATTTT	CASRWGNSLASDTQYF
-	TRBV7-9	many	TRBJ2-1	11	TGTGCCAGCAACAGGGAGAATGAGCAGTTCTTC	CASNRENEQFF
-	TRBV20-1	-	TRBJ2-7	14	TGCAGTGCTAGAAGGCAGGTTAACTCCTACGAGCAGTACTTC	CSARRQVNSYEQYF
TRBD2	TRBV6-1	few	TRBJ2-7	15	TGTGCCACCGGACAGGTCCTTAGCGGGAGACGGGAGCAGTACTTC	CATGQVLSGRREQYF
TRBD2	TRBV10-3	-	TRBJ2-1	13	TGTGCCATCGGGGCTAGCGGATACAATGAGCAGTTCTTC	CAIGASGYNEQFF
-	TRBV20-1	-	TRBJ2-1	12	TGCAGTGCTACACCTCCCCTCAGTGAGCAGTTCTTC	CSATPPLSEQFF
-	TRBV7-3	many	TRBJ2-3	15	TGTGCCAGCAGCTTATTAGGGACACCGAAAGATACGCAGTATTTT	CASSLLGTPKDTQYF
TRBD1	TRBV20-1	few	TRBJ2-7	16	TGCAGTGCTAGACCCCGGGACAGCGAGGCCTCCTACGAGCAGTACTTC	CSARPRDSEASYEQYF
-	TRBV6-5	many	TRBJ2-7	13	TGTGCCAGCAGTTACCCAGGTTCTAGCGAGCAGTACTTC	CASSYPGSSEQYF
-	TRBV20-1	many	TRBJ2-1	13	TGCAGTGCTAGCCGGGGCCCTAACAATGAGCAGTTCTTC	CSASRGPNNEQFF
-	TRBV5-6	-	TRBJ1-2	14	TGTGCCAGCAGCTTGCTTCGTGCCGTGGATGGCTACACCTTC	CASSLLRAVDGYTF
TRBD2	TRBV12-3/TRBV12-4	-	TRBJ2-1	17	TGTGCCAGCAGTTCTCCAAAACTAGCGGGAGGGGATAATGAGCAGTTCTTC	CASSSPKLAGGDNEQFF